The sequence of this TCR beta chain was determined in a study of OX40 agonist ivuxolimab in advanced cancers. Study results and caveats: Low clonal expansion, among the lowest seen, marked partial responders at 0.1-3.0 mg/kg.

Germline CDR1 reads SGHRS; CDR2 reads YFSETQ. Losses at the gene ends were 2 bases for V and 4 bases for J; bases not matched to a gene: 8. The CDR3 sequence is 16 residues long. With regard to this clone: As yet, its antigen is unknown.

Using immunoSEQ multiplex PCR, the repertoire was profiled, and TCRdb retains in-frame clones only, with some absent. The sample has about 100,000 clones; roughly 95% are singletons. People who had autoimmune disease history or systemic immunosuppression were excluded. Blood draws occurred at baseline, cycle 4 day 1, and cycle 7 day 1. This TCR was sampled from an adult with an advanced solid tumor such as melanoma, head and neck, liver or kidney cancer. The specimen comprised CD4+ or CD8+ T cells sorted from blood, sampled in a trial of the OX40 agonist ivuxolimab. The V gene is TRBV5-1, the J gene TRBJ1-2; TRBD1 matches 10 bases. The CDR3 is CASSFETGGVRYGYTF. In nucleotides, the CDR3 is TGCGCCAGCAGCTTCGAGACAGGGGGCGTTCGCTATGGCTACACCTTC. Combining the CDR3 with reference TRBV5-1 and TRBJ1-2 gives the whole variable domain KAGVTQTPRYLIKTRGQQVTLSCSPISGHRSVSWYQQTPGQGLQFLFEYFSETQRNKGNFPGRFSGRQFSNSRSEMNVSTLELGDSALYLCASSFETGGVRYGYTFGSGTRLTVV.